Below, 10 T cell receptor beta chains from the same sample are listed, as sequenced in a study of blood T cell repertoires in COVID-19. Profiled with immunoSEQ multiplex PCR; TCRdb holds only in-frame clones, not every one. The repertoire holds approximately 300,000 clones, with 75% to 90% as singletons. Sequenced material: peripheral blood. These receptors originate from a man under 40 with acute or convalescent COVID-19.

In DNA, the CDR3 is TGTGCCAGCAGCCAAGGGGGGGACAGTGTGTCTTTCTTT. It yields the protein CASSQGGDSVSFF. The V gene is TRBV3-1 (or the pseudogene TRBV3-2), the J gene TRBJ1-1, with 7 bases lining up with TRBD1. This CDR3 spans 13 amino acids. In germline, CDR1 is LGHDT, CDR2 YNNKEL (reference sequence). Trimming removed 1 base from V and 12 bases from J; junction bases left unmatched: 8.

The gene calls are TRBV13 and TRBJ2-7, with 10 bases identical to TRBD2. Germline CDR1 PRHDT, CDR2 FYEKMQ (reference sequence). V was pared by 6 bases and J by 4 bases, with 6 bases of the junction left unmatched. There are 14 residues in the CDR3. The CDR3 DNA reads TGTGCCAGCAGAAAAGCGGGGGGGCTTTACGAGCAGTACTTC. This translates into CASRKAGGLYEQYF.

The chain carries TRBV10-3 and TRBJ1-3, with a tentative D call TRBD1 (5 bases). The CDR3 has 14 residues. Per the germline V gene, CDR1 is ENHRY and CDR2 is SYGVKD. The V and J ends lost 1 base and 2 bases respectively, with 6 bases between them. CDR3 nucleotide sequence: TGTGCCATCAGTGAGTGGGGGGCTGGAAACACCATATATTTT. Residues: CAISEWGAGNTIYF.

About this clone itself: Its ends do not fully match the called genes, so a read error is possible. This specimen includes other DNA sequences encoding the same CDR3. This rearrangement joins TRBV11-3 to TRBJ2-1; D uncertain. This CDR3 is 14 amino acids long. Germline-derived CDR1 and CDR2 are SGHNT and YENEEA. Written as DNA, the CDR3 is TGTGCCAGCAGCCTAGATAGCTCCTACAATGAGCAGTTCTTC. This translates into CASSLDSSYNEQFF.

To note about this clone: The sample carries other DNA sequences with the same CDR3. The chain employs TRBV4-2 and TRBJ2-3; tentatively, D is TRBD2 (5 bases). V lost 1 base and J lost 0, with 11 bases in between. CDR3 length: 16 amino acids. CDR1 and CDR2 (germline): LGHNA, YNFKEQ. CDR3 sequence (DNA): TGTGCCAGCAGCCAAGGGAGCGGTACTAGCACAGATACGCAGTATTTT. It yields the protein CASSQGSGTSTDTQYF.

The chain carries TRBV24-1 and TRBJ2-1; 14 bases align to TRBD2. V gave up 4 bases and J gave up 7 bases; unmatched junction bases: 5. The germline V gene has CDR1 KGHDR and CDR2 SFDVKD. The CDR3 loop spans 16 amino acids. The CDR3 sequence is CATSDPTSGRVNEQFF. For the CDR3, the DNA is TGTGCCACCAGTGACCCGACTAGCGGGAGGGTTAATGAGCAGTTCTTC.

CDR3 nucleotides: TGTGCCAGCAGCCAGCAGGGATACTATGGCTACACCTTC. This encodes CASSQQGYYGYTF. This rearrangement joins TRBV5-6 to TRBJ1-2; D possibly corresponds to TRBD1 (5 bases). V lost 4 bases and J 3 bases, leaving 10 bases between the germline ends. In germline, CDR1 is SGHDT, CDR2 YYEEEE. The CDR3 length is 13 residues. The full variable domain, its missing parts supplied by reference TRBV5-6 and TRBJ1-2, is DAGVTQSPTHLIKTRGQQVTLRCSPKSGHDTVSWYQQALGQGPQFIFQYYEEEERQRGNFPDRFSGHQFPNYSSELNVNALLLGDSALYLCASSQQGYYGYTFGSGTRLTVV.

This rearrangement joins TRBV28 to TRBJ1-6, with 11 bases fitting TRBD1. The junction had 3 bases not matched to a gene; V was cut back by 5 bases and J by 6 bases. Germline V CDR1 and CDR2: MDHEN, SYDVKM. The CDR3 is 15 amino acids. The CDR3: CASSGGQGVNSPLHF. The CDR3 DNA is TGTGCCAGCAGTGGGGGACAGGGGGTTAATTCACCCCTCCACTTT.

The chain carries TRBV5-1 and TRBJ2-2, with D possibly TRBD1 on 5 matching bases. Trimming took 0 bases from V and 1 from J, leaving 10 bases between them. The CDR3 is made up of 16 amino acids. Germline assignment: CDR1 SGHRS and CDR2 YFSETQ. The CDR3 coding sequence is TGCGCCAGCAGCTTGGCGGACATAATGAACACCGGGGAGCTGTTTTTT. Translated: CASSLADIMNTGELFF.

This chain uses TRBV7-2 with TRBJ2-5; 7 bases line up with TRBD2. The CDR3 length is 17 residues. V lost 1 base, J lost 4 bases, and 12 bases stayed unmatched. The germline V gene encodes CDR1 SGHTA and CDR2 FQGNSA. CDR3 protein: CASSLDSLAAGGETQYF. The DNA for the CDR3 is TGTGCCAGCAGCTTAGATTCCCTAGCGGCGGGTGGAGAGACCCAGTACTTC.